This T cell receptor beta chain was captured by sequencing in a study of Ad26.COV2.S vaccination and SARS-CoV-2 variants. Looking at the study overall: Each vaccinee took Ad26.COV2.S intramuscularly, once or twice 56 days apart.

The repertoire was sequenced with immunoSEQ multiplex PCR; TCRdb's copy has only in-frame clones and lacks some. The table shows around 320,000 clones, with around 81% occurring only once. Comment on this clone: Its antigen is not known.

Study observations and caveats: Higher spike-specific TCR breadth was found in vaccine recipients than in placebo recipients. Similar non-spike TCR breadth was seen in vaccine and placebo recipients.

V gave up 4 bases and J gave up 4 bases, with 19 bases separating them. Germline CDR1 is MGHRA and CDR2 is YSYEKL. CDR3 length: 16 residues. As for treatment: over 15 received Ad26.COV2.S at low or high dose, single or two shots; about 5 received placebo; per-sample allocation not given. Sampling happened 63 days after the first vaccine or placebo injection. Donation was by an adult aged 18-55 years who was in Boston. The receptor's source is a person aged 18-60 years who received the Ad26.COV2.S COVID-19 vaccine or a placebo. The sample was peripheral blood, taken in a trial of Ad26.COV2.S vaccine versus placebo. The chain carries TRBV4-1 and TRBJ1-2, with a possible D match to TRBD1 (5 bases). The CDR3 DNA reads TGCGCCAGCAGCCCTACCGTAGGGGAGCTGGGCTATGGCTACACCTTC. It translates to CASSPTVGELGYGYTF.